A selection of T cell receptor beta chains follows, all from one sample in a study of blood T cell repertoires in COVID-19. Libraries were prepared by immunoSEQ multiplex PCR; TCRdb keeps only in-frame clonotypes and omits some of them. The sample includes just under 20,000 clones, approximately 85% of them seen just once. The specimen sequenced was peripheral blood. Receptors originate from a human donor with active COVID-19. The donor label of this sample is uncertain. The CDR3 runs from the conserved cysteine through the conserved F or W. D genes are given only for firm matches. A row's size may be missing; if present it is once, few, many or a size class.

V	J	D	size	CDR3	DNA
TRBV5-1	TRBJ2-2	TRBD2	-	CASSKDARGGRTGELFF	TGCGCCAGCAGCAAGGATGCCCGGGGGGGCCGCACCGGGGAGCTGTTTTTT
TRBV28	TRBJ2-7	-	few	CASSFPGASNEQYF	TGTGCCAGCAGTTTCCCGGGAGCTTCCAACGAGCAGTACTTC
TRBV28	TRBJ1-2	TRBD1	once	CASSTRQGFPIRYGYTF	TGTGCCAGCAGTACCCGACAGGGATTTCCGATTCGGTATGGCTACACCTTC
TRBV19	TRBJ2-2	-	-	CASGLTSNTGELFF	TGTGCCAGTGGCCTGACATCGAACACCGGGGAGCTGTTTTTT
TRBV7-3	TRBJ2-2	TRBD2	-	CASSSITAGDSSNTGELFF	TGTGCCAGCAGTTCAATCACCGCGGGAGATTCTTCGAACACCGGGGAGCTGTTTTTT
TRBV23-1	TRBJ2-7	TRBD2	-	CASSHWTSGRRYEQYF	TGCGCCAGCAGTCATTGGACTAGCGGGAGACGGTACGAGCAGTACTTC
TRBV3-1/TRBV3-2	TRBJ1-5	TRBD1	-	CASSHQTGEQPQHF	TGTGCCAGCAGCCACCAAACAGGGGAGCAGCCCCAGCATTTT
TRBV21-1	TRBJ1-2	-	-	CASIPPAGDANGYTF	TGTGCCAGCATCCCGCCCGCAGGGGACGCCAATGGCTACACCTTC
TRBV10-2	TRBJ2-5	-	-	CASSDSGEETQYF	TGCGCCAGCAGTGACTCCGGGGAAGAGACCCAGTACTTC
TRBV19	TRBJ2-7	-	-	CASSLGGDEQYF	TGTGCCAGTAGCTTAGGGGGAGACGAGCAGTACTTC
TRBV4-2	TRBJ2-2	-	-	CASSQVGGPGAGGELFF	TGTGCCAGCAGCCAAGTAGGAGGCCCAGGGGCGGGCGGGGAGCTGTTTTTT
TRBV5-5	TRBJ1-1	-	-	CASRDIQAEAFF	TGTGCCAGCAGGGACATACAGGCTGAAGCTTTCTTT
TRBV9	TRBJ2-5	-	few	CASARGYQETQYF	TGTGCCAGCGCTCGAGGGTACCAAGAGACCCAGTACTTC
TRBV19	TRBJ2-7	TRBD2	-	CASRETSGTYEQYF	TGTGCCAGTAGAGAGACTAGCGGAACCTACGAGCAGTACTTC
TRBV10-2	TRBJ1-5	-	-	CASSDMGYQPQHF	TGCGCCAGCAGTGACATGGGCTATCAGCCCCAGCATTTT
TRBV6-5	TRBJ2-2	TRBD1	-	CASRTGIEITGELFF	TGTGCCAGTAGGACAGGGATTGAAATCACCGGGGAGCTGTTTTTT
TRBV10-3	TRBJ2-3	-	-	CAIGGAGKDTDTQYF	TGTGCCATCGGGGGGGCAGGGAAGGACACAGATACGCAGTATTTT
TRBV5-6	TRBJ1-5	-	-	CASSSFRGATKSNQPQHF	TGTGCCAGCAGCTCATTCAGGGGTGCAACGAAAAGCAATCAGCCCCAGCATTTT
TRBV6-2/TRBV6-3	TRBJ2-1	-	-	CASSLFSNEQFF	TGTGCCAGCAGTTTATTTTCCAATGAGCAGTTCTTC
TRBV28	TRBJ2-1	-	-	CASSLSPGLGTSYNEQFF	TGTGCCAGCAGTTTATCTCCGGGACTGGGGACCTCCTACAATGAGCAGTTCTTC
TRBV6-2/TRBV6-3	TRBJ2-2	TRBD2	-	CASSYSSGRASVVELFF	TGTGCCAGCAGTTACTCCAGCGGGAGAGCGTCGGTCGTGGAGCTGTTTTTT
TRBV5-4	TRBJ1-1	TRBD1	-	CASSVGTGGWNTEAFF	TGTGCCAGCAGCGTCGGGACAGGGGGCTGGAACACTGAAGCTTTCTTT
TRBV7-9	TRBJ2-7	TRBD1	-	CASSSTGTGGIKTYEQYF	TGTGCCAGCAGCTCGACCGGGACAGGGGGCATCAAAACCTACGAGCAGTACTTC
TRBV25-1	TRBJ1-1	-	-	CASTFGGLNTEAFF	TGTGCCAGCACCTTCGGAGGGCTGAACACTGAAGCTTTCTTT
TRBV15	TRBJ2-7	-	-	CATSREGGGYEQYF	TGTGCCACCAGCAGAGAGGGGGGAGGCTACGAGCAGTACTTC
TRBV7-6	TRBJ1-6	-	-	CASSLDSNSPLHF	TGTGCCAGCAGCCTGGACAGTAATTCACCCCTCCACTTT
TRBV5-1	TRBJ2-5	-	-	CASSPRSQETQYF	TGCGCCAGCAGCCCTAGGTCGCAAGAGACCCAGTACTTC
TRBV25-1	TRBJ1-1	TRBD1	-	CASSESGQGAAWVTEAFF	TGTGCCAGCAGTGAATCGGGACAGGGGGCCGCATGGGTAACTGAAGCTTTCTTT
TRBV5-4	TRBJ2-6	TRBD1	-	CASSVFTGAGANVLTF	TGTGCCAGCAGCGTATTTACAGGGGCTGGGGCCAACGTCCTGACTTTC
TRBV3-1/TRBV3-2	TRBJ1-1	-	few	CASSQVRGTEAFF	TGTGCCAGCAGCCAAGTACGGGGCACTGAAGCTTTCTTT
TRBV12-3/TRBV12-4	TRBJ2-1	-	-	CASSASVEQFF	TGTGCCAGCAGTGCTAGCGTTGAGCAGTTCTTC
TRBV4-3	TRBJ2-3	TRBD2	-	CASSQGGLAGAFGADTQYF	TGCGCCAGCAGCCAGGGGGGACTAGCGGGAGCGTTCGGGGCAGATACGCAGTATTTT
TRBV9	TRBJ1-1	TRBD1	-	CASSRGDSTEAFF	TGTGCCAGCAGCAGAGGGGACAGCACTGAAGCTTTCTTT
TRBV4-2	TRBJ2-3	TRBD2	-	CASSQERSGSVLDTQYF	TGTGCCAGCAGCCAAGAGAGGAGCGGGAGCGTCTTAGATACGCAGTATTTT
TRBV7-2	TRBJ1-6	-	-	CASSLYNSPLHF	TGTGCCAGCAGCCTCTATAATTCACCCCTCCACTTT
TRBV7-9	TRBJ2-5	TRBD2	-	CASSLRREFETQYF	TGTGCCAGCAGCTTACGGCGGGAGTTTGAGACCCAGTACTTC
TRBV7-9	TRBJ2-7	TRBD2	-	CASSPGLAGPSSYEQYF	TGTGCCAGCAGCCCGGGACTAGCGGGACCTTCCTCCTACGAGCAGTACTTC
TRBV6-1	TRBJ2-1	TRBD2	few	CASSELAGYYNEQFF	TGTGCCAGCAGTGAACTAGCGGGGTACTACAATGAGCAGTTCTTC
TRBV29-1	TRBJ2-1	-	-	CSVEDEGLGSYNEQFF	TGCAGCGTTGAAGATGAGGGTCTGGGCTCCTACAATGAGCAGTTCTTC
TRBV29-1	TRBJ2-7	TRBD2	-	CSVAGVLAERSYEQYF	TGCAGCGTTGCAGGAGTCCTAGCGGAGCGCTCCTACGAGCAGTACTTC
TRBV7-9	TRBJ2-7	-	-	CASRPHLERGLAHEQYF	TGTGCCAGCAGACCTCACCTTGAGAGGGGACTTGCACACGAGCAGTACTTC
TRBV5-1	TRBJ2-7	-	once	CASSFGHNDEQYF	TGCGCCAGCAGCTTCGGACATAACGACGAGCAGTACTTC
TRBV6-5	TRBJ1-3	-	few	CASSYFPTGSGNTIYF	TGTGCCAGCAGTTACTTCCCAACAGGGTCTGGAAACACCATATATTTT
TRBV29-1	TRBJ1-5	-	-	CSVGSGVNQPQHF	TGCAGCGTTGGATCAGGGGTTAATCAGCCCCAGCATTTT
TRBV13	TRBJ2-1	TRBD2	-	CASSLGTSGGEEQFF	TGTGCCAGCAGCTTGGGGACTAGCGGGGGCGAAGAGCAGTTCTTC